This paragraph reports one T cell receptor beta chain. Its antigen is not identified. The CDR3 spans 14 residues. V was shortened by 5 bases and J by 5 bases, with 12 bases between the two germline ends. Germline V gene data show CDR1 as SEHNR and CDR2 as FQNEAQ (reference sequence). The data stem from a study of cytotoxic CD8 clonotypes in ibrutinib-treated CLL. Looking at the study overall: The patients comprised about eleven relapsed/refractory and around 14 treatment-naive cases, 17 IGHV unmutated. Among patients, some 25 responded partially and 2 completely; 15 or so then stayed remitted and some twelve progressed after median about 74 months.

The study's findings and limits: Clonality showed a rise at ibrutinib response that reversed toward baseline at progression.

Profiled with immunoSEQ multiplex PCR; TCRdb holds only in-frame clones, not every one. The sample has tens of thousands of clones; 62% are singletons. The sequence was collected from a human donor with chronic lymphocytic leukemia. The V call is TRBV7-9, the J call TRBJ1-4; the D is unclear. The specimen was PBMCs, collected before ibrutinib treatment. The CDR3 bases are TGTGCCAGCAGCCGATTACAAGAAAATGAAAAACTGTTTTTT. It specifies CASSRLQENEKLFF.